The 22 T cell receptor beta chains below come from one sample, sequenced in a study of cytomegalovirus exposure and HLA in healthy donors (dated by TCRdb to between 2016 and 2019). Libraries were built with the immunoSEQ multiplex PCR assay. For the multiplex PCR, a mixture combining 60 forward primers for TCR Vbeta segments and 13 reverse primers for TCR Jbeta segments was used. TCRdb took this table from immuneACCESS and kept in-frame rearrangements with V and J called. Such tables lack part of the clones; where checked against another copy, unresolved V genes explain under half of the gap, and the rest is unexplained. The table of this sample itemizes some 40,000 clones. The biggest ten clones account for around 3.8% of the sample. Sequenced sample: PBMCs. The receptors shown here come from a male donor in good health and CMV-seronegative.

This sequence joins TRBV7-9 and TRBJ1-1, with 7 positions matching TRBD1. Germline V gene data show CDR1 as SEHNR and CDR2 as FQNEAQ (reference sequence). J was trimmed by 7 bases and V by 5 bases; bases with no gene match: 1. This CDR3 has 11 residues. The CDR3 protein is CASSAGGEAFF. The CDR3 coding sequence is TGTGCCAGCAGCGCAGGGGGTGAAGCTTTCTTT.

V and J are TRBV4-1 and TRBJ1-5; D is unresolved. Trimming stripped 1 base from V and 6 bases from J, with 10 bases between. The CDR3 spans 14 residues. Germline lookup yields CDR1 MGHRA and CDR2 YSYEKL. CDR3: CASSQGVASQPQHF. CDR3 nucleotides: TGCGCCAGCAGCCAAGGGGTAGCCAGTCAGCCCCAGCATTTT.

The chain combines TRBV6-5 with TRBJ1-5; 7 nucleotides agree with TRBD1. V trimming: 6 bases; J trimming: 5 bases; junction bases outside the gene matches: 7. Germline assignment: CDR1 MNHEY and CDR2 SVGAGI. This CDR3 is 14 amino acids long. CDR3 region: CASRRTGSHQPQHF. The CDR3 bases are TGTGCCAGCAGAAGGACAGGCTCTCATCAGCCCCAGCATTTT.

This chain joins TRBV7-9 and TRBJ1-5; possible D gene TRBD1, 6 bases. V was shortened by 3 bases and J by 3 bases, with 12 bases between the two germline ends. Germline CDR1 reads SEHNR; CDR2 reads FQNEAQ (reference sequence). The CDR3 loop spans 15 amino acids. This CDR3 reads CASSLAGAINQPQHF. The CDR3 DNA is TGTGCCAGCAGCTTGGCGGGGGCAATCAATCAGCCCCAGCATTTT. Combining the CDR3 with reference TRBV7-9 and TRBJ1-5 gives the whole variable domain DTGVSQNPRHKITKRGQNVTFRCDPISEHNRLYWYRQTLGQGPEFLTYFQNEAQLEKSRLLSDRFSAERPKGSFSTLEIQRTEQGDSAMYLCASSLAGAINQPQHFGDGTRLSIL.

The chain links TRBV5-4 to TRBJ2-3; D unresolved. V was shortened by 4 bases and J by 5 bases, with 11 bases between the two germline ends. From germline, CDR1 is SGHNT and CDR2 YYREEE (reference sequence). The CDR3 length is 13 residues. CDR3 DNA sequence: TGTGCCAGCAGCGCCGACTGGAGAGATACGCAGTATTTT. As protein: CASSADWRDTQYF.

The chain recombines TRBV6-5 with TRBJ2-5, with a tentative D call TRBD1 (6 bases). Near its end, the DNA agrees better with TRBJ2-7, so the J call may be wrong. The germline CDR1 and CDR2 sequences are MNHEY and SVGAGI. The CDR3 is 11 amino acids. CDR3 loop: CASHQGSEQYF. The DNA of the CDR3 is TGTGCCAGCCACCAGGGGAGCGAGCAGTACTTC.

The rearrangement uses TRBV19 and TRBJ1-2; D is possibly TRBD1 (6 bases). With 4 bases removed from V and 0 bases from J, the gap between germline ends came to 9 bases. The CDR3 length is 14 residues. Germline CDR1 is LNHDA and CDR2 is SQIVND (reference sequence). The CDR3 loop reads CASSRQVANYGYTF. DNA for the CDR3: TGTGCCAGTAGTAGACAGGTTGCTAACTATGGCTACACCTTC.

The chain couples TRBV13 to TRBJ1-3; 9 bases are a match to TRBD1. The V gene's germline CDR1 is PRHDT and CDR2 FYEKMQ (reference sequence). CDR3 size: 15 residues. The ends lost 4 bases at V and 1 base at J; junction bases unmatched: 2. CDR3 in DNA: TGTGCCAGCAGCTCAGGACAGGGGTCTGGAAACACCATATATTTT. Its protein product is CASSSGQGSGNTIYF.

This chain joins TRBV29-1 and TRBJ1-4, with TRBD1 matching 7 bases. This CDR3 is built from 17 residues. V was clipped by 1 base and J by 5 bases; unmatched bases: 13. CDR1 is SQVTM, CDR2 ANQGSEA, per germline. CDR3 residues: CSVEAVSGDSNNEKLFF. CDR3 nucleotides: TGCAGCGTTGAAGCCGTCAGTGGGGACAGCAACAATGAAAAACTGTTTTTT.

The DNA for the CDR3 is TGCGCCAGCAGCTTGCGGACAGGGAGCGCCTACGAGCAGTACTTC. It is translated as CASSLRTGSAYEQYF. The gene calls are TRBV5-1 and TRBJ2-7, with 8 bases that match TRBD1. There are 15 residues in the CDR3. CDR1 and CDR2 from the germline V gene are SGHRS and YFSETQ. Trimming took 1 base from V and 2 from J; bases not matched to a gene: 5.

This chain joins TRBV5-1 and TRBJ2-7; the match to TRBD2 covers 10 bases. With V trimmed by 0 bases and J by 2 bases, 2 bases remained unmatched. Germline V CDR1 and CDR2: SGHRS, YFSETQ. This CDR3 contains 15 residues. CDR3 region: CASSLATSGAYEQYF. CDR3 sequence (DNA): TGCGCCAGCAGCTTGGCCACTAGCGGGGCCTACGAGCAGTACTTC.

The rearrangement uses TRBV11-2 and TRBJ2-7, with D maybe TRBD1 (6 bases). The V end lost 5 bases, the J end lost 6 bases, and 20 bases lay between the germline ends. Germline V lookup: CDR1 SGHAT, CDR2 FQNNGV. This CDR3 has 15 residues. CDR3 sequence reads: CASSDGTPLISEQYF. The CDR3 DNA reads TGTGCCAGCAGCGACGGGACACCCCTAATCAGCGAGCAGTACTTC.

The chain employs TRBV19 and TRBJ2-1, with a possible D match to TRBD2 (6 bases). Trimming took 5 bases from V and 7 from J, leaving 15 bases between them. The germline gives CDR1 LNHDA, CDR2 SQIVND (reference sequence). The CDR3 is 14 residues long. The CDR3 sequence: CASSVQLARNEQFF. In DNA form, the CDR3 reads TGTGCCAGTAGTGTTCAACTAGCACGGAATGAGCAGTTCTTC.

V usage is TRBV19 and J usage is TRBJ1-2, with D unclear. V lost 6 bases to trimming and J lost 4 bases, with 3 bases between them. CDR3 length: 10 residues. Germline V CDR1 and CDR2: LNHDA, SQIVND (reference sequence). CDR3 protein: CASRAYGYTF. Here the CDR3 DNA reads TGTGCCAGTAGGGCCTATGGCTACACCTTC.

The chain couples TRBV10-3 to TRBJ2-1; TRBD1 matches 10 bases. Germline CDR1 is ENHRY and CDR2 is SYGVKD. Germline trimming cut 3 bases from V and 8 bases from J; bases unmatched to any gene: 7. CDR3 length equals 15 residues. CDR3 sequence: CAISDRGQGPDEQFF. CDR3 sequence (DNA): TGTGCCATCAGTGATAGGGGACAGGGGCCCGATGAGCAGTTCTTC.

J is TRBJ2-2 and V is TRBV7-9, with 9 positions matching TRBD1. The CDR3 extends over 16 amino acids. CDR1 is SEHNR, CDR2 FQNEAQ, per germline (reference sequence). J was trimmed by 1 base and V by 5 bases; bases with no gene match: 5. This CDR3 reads CASSPGQGWNTGELFF. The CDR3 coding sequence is TGTGCCAGCAGCCCAGGACAGGGGTGGAACACCGGGGAGCTGTTTTTT. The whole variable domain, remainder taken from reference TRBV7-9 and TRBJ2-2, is DTGVSQNPRHKITKRGQNVTFRCDPISEHNRLYWYRQTLGQGPEFLTYFQNEAQLEKSRLLSDRFSAERPKGSFSTLEIQRTEQGDSAMYLCASSPGQGWNTGELFFGEGSRLTVL.

This CDR3 reads CASSYFQASYEQYF. The CDR3 region has the DNA TGTGCCAGCAGTTACTTCCAGGCCTCCTACGAGCAGTACTTC. The J gene is TRBJ2-7, the V gene TRBV6-5, with D uncertain. Germline CDR1 and CDR2: MNHEY and SVGAGI. The V end lost 1 base, the J end lost 0 bases, and 7 bases lay between the germline ends. The CDR3 is made up of 14 amino acids.

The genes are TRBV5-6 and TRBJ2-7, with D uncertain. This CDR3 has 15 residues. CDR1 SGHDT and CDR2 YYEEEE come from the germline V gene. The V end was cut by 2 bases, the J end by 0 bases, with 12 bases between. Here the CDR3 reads CASSFFGPGSYEQYF. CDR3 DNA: TGTGCCAGCAGCTTTTTTGGGCCAGGCTCCTACGAGCAGTACTTC.

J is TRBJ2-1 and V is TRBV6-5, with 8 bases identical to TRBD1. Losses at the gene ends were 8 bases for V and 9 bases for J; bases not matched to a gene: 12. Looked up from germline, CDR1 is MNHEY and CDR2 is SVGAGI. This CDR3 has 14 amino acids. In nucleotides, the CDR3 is TGTGCCAGCGGTCCACAGGGGGTTTTTATTGAGCAGTTCTTC. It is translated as CASGPQGVFIEQFF.

The CDR3 DNA is TGTGCCAGTTTACAGGGGAATGAGCAGTTCTTC. Translation: CASLQGNEQFF. V gene TRBV2 combines with J gene TRBJ2-1; 7 bases are a match to TRBD1. The CDR3 extends over 11 amino acids. CDR1 is SNHLY, CDR2 FYNNEI, per germline. V shed 9 bases, J shed 7 bases, and the junction held 3 bases outside the gene matches.

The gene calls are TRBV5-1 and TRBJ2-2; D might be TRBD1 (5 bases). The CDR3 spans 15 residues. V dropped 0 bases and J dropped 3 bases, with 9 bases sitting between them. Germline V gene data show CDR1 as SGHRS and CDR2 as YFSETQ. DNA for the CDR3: TGCGCCAGCAGCTTGGTGACAGTTTACACCGGGGAGCTGTTTTTT. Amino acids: CASSLVTVYTGELFF.

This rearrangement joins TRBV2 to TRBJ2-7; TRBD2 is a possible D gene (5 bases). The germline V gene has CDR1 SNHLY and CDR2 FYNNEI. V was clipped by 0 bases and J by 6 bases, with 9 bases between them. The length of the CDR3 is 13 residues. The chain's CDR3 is CASSEARGSEQYF. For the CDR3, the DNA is TGTGCCAGCAGTGAAGCGCGTGGGAGCGAGCAGTACTTC.